This is a list of T cell receptor beta chains from one sample in a study of blood T cell repertoires in COVID-19. Libraries were prepared by immunoSEQ multiplex PCR; TCRdb keeps only in-frame clonotypes and omits some of them. The sample lists more than 95,000 clones; approximately 90% were seen once. The sample taken for sequencing was peripheral blood. The receptors shown here come from a woman at least 80 years old with acute or convalescent COVID-19. CDR3s include the opening cysteine and the closing phenylalanine or tryptophan. The order of the fields is clone size, D gene, J gene, V gene, CDR3 DNA, CDR3 protein. The D gene is left open where the match is weak. Some rows mark clone size as missing; the rest say once, few, many or name a class of expanded clone.

- - TRBJ1-2 TRBV10-2 TGCGCCAGCAGTGAGTGGGAGTTGGACTATGGCTACACCTTC CASSEWELDYGYTF
- - TRBJ1-5 TRBV19 TGTGCCAGTAGTTCGGAGAGCAATCAGCCCCAGCATTTT CASSSESNQPQHF
- - TRBJ2-1 TRBV10-3 TGTGCCATCAGTGATTCCCCCCTAGCGCTGGCCACGAGCTCCTACAATGAGCAGTTCTTC CAISDSPLALATSSYNEQFF
- TRBD2 TRBJ2-3 TRBV7-3 TGTGCCAGCAGCTTAACGTTAAGGACTAGCGGGGGGGCCAGTGATACGCAGTATTTT CASSLTLRTSGGASDTQYF
- - TRBJ1-2 TRBV13 TGTGCCAGCAGCGAAGGGACACAGACAGGCTATGGCTACACCTTC CASSEGTQTGYGYTF
- - TRBJ1-2 TRBV25-1 TGTGCCAGCTCTGTTGCAGGGAACTATGGCTACACCTTC CASSVAGNYGYTF
- TRBD1 TRBJ2-2 TRBV6-6 TGTGCCAGCCTAGGAAAGGGGGCAACCGGGGAGCTGTTTTTT CASLGKGATGELFF
- TRBD2 TRBJ2-5 TRBV5-4 TGTGCCAGCAGCTCTCGACTAGCGGGGGGCCACCAAGAGACCCAGTACTTC CASSSRLAGGHQETQYF
- - TRBJ1-2 TRBV15 TGTGCCACCAGCAGAGGGGAGGGCTATGGCTACACCTTC CATSRGEGYGYTF
- - TRBJ2-7 TRBV21-1 TGTGCCAGCAGCAACACGACAGGAACCTCCTACGAGCAGTACTTC CASSNTTGTSYEQYF
- - TRBJ2-1 TRBV11-2 TGTGCCAGCAGCCCGCGGGGACTGCGGGGATACAATGAGCAGTTCTTC CASSPRGLRGYNEQFF
- TRBD1 TRBJ1-3 TRBV7-2 TGTGCCAGCAGCTCGACCAGACAGGGGGCTGGAAACACCATATATTTT CASSSTRQGAGNTIYF
- - TRBJ1-1 TRBV5-4 TGTGCCAGCAGCTTGGGCCCGGGGAAGAACACTGAAGCTTTCTTT CASSLGPGKNTEAFF
once - TRBJ2-7 TRBV3-1/TRBV3-2 TGTGCCAGCAGCCATGGGACTAGGGGGCGGCAGTACTTC CASSHGTRGRQYF
- - TRBJ1-4 TRBV13 TGTGCCAGCAGCTTAAACATAAACGAAAAACTGTTTTTT CASSLNINEKLFF
- TRBD1 TRBJ2-4 TRBV4-2 TGTGCCAGCAGCCAAGCTCTAGGGACAGGGAACATTCAGTACTTC CASSQALGTGNIQYF
- - TRBJ2-4 TRBV29-1 TGCAGCGTTGGGGCAGTAGCCAAAAACATTCAGTACTTC CSVGAVAKNIQYF
- - TRBJ1-3 TRBV12-3/TRBV12-4 TGTGCCAGCAGTTTAGATGGTACAGGCTTATATTTT CASSLDGTGLYF
- TRBD1 TRBJ2-1 TRBV5-1 TGCGCCAGCAGCGACGGACAGGGAATGGATGAGCAGTTCTTC CASSDGQGMDEQFF
few TRBD1 TRBJ2-4 TRBV27 TGTGCCAGCAGTACGTCCGGGACAGGGGGAAACATTCAGTACTTC CASSTSGTGGNIQYF
- - TRBJ1-4 TRBV6-5 TGTGCCAGCAGTTACGGGGGGGAAGAAAAACTGTTTTTT CASSYGGEEKLFF
- - TRBJ2-7 TRBV5-1 TGCGCCAGCAGCTTGACAGCCGGCGGGGACGAGCAGTACTTC CASSLTAGGDEQYF
- TRBD2 TRBJ2-1 TRBV9 TGTGCCAGCAGCGTACTTAGCGGGGGGCTCTCCTACAATGAGCAGTTCTTC CASSVLSGGLSYNEQFF
once - TRBJ1-3 TRBV5-1 TGCGCCAGCAGGTTGATGACAGACTCTGGAAACACCATATATTTT CASRLMTDSGNTIYF
- - TRBJ2-6 TRBV9 TGTGCCAGCAGCGTAGAAAGGGGCTCTGGGGCCAACGTCCTGACTTTC CASSVERGSGANVLTF
- TRBD1 TRBJ1-2 TRBV5-4 TGTGCCAGCGGAATCGGGACAGGGGATGAAGGCTACACCTTC CASGIGTGDEGYTF
- TRBD1 TRBJ1-5 TRBV19 TGTGCCAGTAGTCGGGACAGGGCCGCACAGCCCCAGCATTTT CASSRDRAAQPQHF
- TRBD1 TRBJ1-6 TRBV7-2 TGTGCCAGCAGCTGGTCCGGACAGGACAATTCACCCCTCCACTTT CASSWSGQDNSPLHF
- - TRBJ1-5 TRBV7-3 TGTGCCAGCAGCTCGGGGACTTTTCAGCCCCAGCATTTT CASSSGTFQPQHF
- TRBD2 TRBJ2-5 TRBV4-1 TGCGCCAGCAGCCTCGTGCCGGGACTAGCCTCGGAGACCCAGTACTTC CASSLVPGLASETQYF
- TRBD2 TRBJ2-5 TRBV3-1/TRBV3-2 TGTGCCAGCAGCCGCCGACTAGCGGGGTACCAAGAGACCCAGTACTTC CASSRRLAGYQETQYF
- - TRBJ2-4 TRBV3-1/TRBV3-2 TGTGCCAGCAGCCTAACCCCACTTTTCGCCAAAAACATTCAGTACTTC CASSLTPLFAKNIQYF
few - TRBJ1-2 TRBV6-1 TGTGCCAGCAGTGAACGGGAAGGCGGCTACACCTTC CASSEREGGYTF
- - TRBJ2-7 TRBV2 TGTGCCAGCAGTGGCGGGACGGTGCTGTACGAGCAGTACTTC CASSGGTVLYEQYF
- - TRBJ2-7 TRBV28 TGTGCCACGAGGAGGGAGGTATACGAGCAGTACTTC CATRREVYEQYF
- - TRBJ1-2 TRBV5-1 TGCGCCAGCAGCTTGGATTCAGGCGACTATGGCTACACCTTC CASSLDSGDYGYTF
- - TRBJ2-7 TRBV19 TGTGCCAGTAGTACAATAGCGGACTCCTACGAGCAGTACTTC CASSTIADSYEQYF
- TRBD1 TRBJ2-5 TRBV11-2 TGTGCCAGCAGCGTAGACAGGGAAGAGACCCAGTACTTC CASSVDREETQYF
- - TRBJ1-6 TRBV10-3 TGTGCCATCAGTGAAGGGGGGGGGTCACCCCTCCACTTT CAISEGGGSPLHF
- - TRBJ2-7 TRBV5-1 TGCGCCAGCAGCCCGGGGGGCGGGATCTCCTACGAGCAGTACTTC CASSPGGGISYEQYF
- - TRBJ2-3 TRBV4-2 TGTGCCAGCAGCCTGGAAGCGGGCCCCACAGATACGCAGTATTTT CASSLEAGPTDTQYF
- TRBD1 TRBJ1-4 TRBV15 TGTGCCACCAGCAGGGGCAGGGGGACTAATGAAAAACTGTTTTTT CATSRGRGTNEKLFF
- TRBD1 TRBJ2-1 TRBV18 TGTGCCAGCTCACCACCTGGGAACCGGGACAGACACAATGAACAGTTCTTC CASSPPGNRDRHNEQFF
- - TRBJ1-1 TRBV2 TGTGCCAGCAGTGAGGGAGACAACCTGAACACTGAAGCTTTCTTT CASSEGDNLNTEAFF
- - TRBJ1-1 TRBV29-1 TGCAGCGTCCAGACAAGGATGAACACTGAAGCTTTCTTT CSVQTRMNTEAFF
- TRBD1 TRBJ1-2 TRBV27 TGTGCCAGCAGTCCGGGACAGAGAGGCCTCTATGGCTACACCTTC CASSPGQRGLYGYTF
- TRBD2 TRBJ2-1 TRBV24-1 TGTGCCACCAGTCAAACAGCGGGGAAAGAGCAGTTCTTC CATSQTAGKEQFF
- - TRBJ1-2 TRBV4-1 TGCGCCAGCAGCCAAAGCCGGGAACATGGCTACACCTTC CASSQSREHGYTF
few TRBD1 TRBJ2-3 TRBV2 TGTGCCAGCTATAACAGGGGCAGCACAGATACGCAGTATTTT CASYNRGSTDTQYF
- - TRBJ2-7 TRBV20-1 TGCAGTGCTAGTCAAGAGAGATTTGCCGAGCAGTACTTC CSASQERFAEQYF
- - TRBJ1-1 TRBV10-3 TGTGCCATCGGGGACACCATGAACACTGAAGCTTTCTTT CAIGDTMNTEAFF
- - TRBJ1-4 TRBV5-1 TGCGCCAGCAGCTTCAGCGGTTATAATGAAAAACTGTTTTTT CASSFSGYNEKLFF